Each of the 12 T cell receptor beta chains below was sequenced from the same sample in a study of blood T cell repertoires in COVID-19. Clones were sequenced by immunoSEQ multiplex PCR, and TCRdb holds only the in-frame ones, with some missing. The sample has about 160,000 clones, about 92% seen once. The sample comprised peripheral blood. The origin of the receptors is a woman aged 60-70 years with COVID-19, enrolled during active disease.

The CDR3 loop reads CASSLVPRQGETQYF. CDR3 DNA: TGTGCCAGCAGCTTAGTGCCCAGACAGGGAGAGACCCAGTACTTC. The chain carries TRBV7-6 and TRBJ2-5; 7 positions agree with TRBD1. This CDR3 contains 15 residues. The junction had 6 bases not matched to a gene; V was cut back by 1 base and J by 4 bases. Germline V lookup: CDR1 SGHVS, CDR2 FNYEAQ.

The V and J genes are TRBV7-3 and TRBJ2-2, with D maybe TRBD2 (5 bases). Trimming left V 2 bases short and J 6 bases short, with 10 bases between. This CDR3 is built from 14 residues. Germline CDR1 reads SGHTA; CDR2 reads FQGTGA. The CDR3 nucleotides read TGTGCCAGCAGCTTATCTTGGGAGTCCGGGGAGCTGTTTTTT. It codes for CASSLSWESGELFF.

The chain uses TRBV18 and TRBJ1-2; 8 bases agree with TRBD1. V was clipped by 0 bases and J by 4 bases; unmatched bases: 13. The CDR3 spans 18 residues. Germline-derived CDR1 and CDR2 are KGHSH and LQKENI. The CDR3 region is CASSPPVGQGAGSYGYTF. The CDR3 DNA reads as TGTGCCAGCTCACCACCGGTTGGTCAGGGGGCAGGGAGCTATGGCTACACCTTC.

The chain is built from TRBV5-6 and TRBJ1-3; D not certain. Germline CDR1 reads SGHDT; CDR2 reads YYEEEE. The CDR3 has 16 residues. Trimming removed 0 bases at V and 0 bases at J, with 10 bases between. The CDR3 here is CASSLGHWSSGNTIYF. Written as DNA, the CDR3 is TGTGCCAGCAGCTTGGGGCATTGGAGCTCTGGAAACACCATATATTTT.

This clone appeared a single time. V and J are TRBV9 and TRBJ2-2; 8 nucleotides line up with TRBD1. Germline V CDR1 and CDR2: SGDLS, YYNGEE. After removal of 0 bases from V and 3 bases from J, the junction contained 4 bases not matched to a gene. The CDR3 has 16 amino acids. CDR3 in DNA: TGTGCCAGCAGCGTAGAGGGGACAGGCCACACCGGGGAGCTGTTTTTT. Residues: CASSVEGTGHTGELFF. Drawing the rest from reference TRBV9 and TRBJ2-2, the complete variable domain is DSGVTQTPKHLITATGQRVTLRCSPRSGDLSVYWYQQSLDQGLQFLIQYYNGEERAKGNILERFSAQQFPDLHSELNLSSLELGDSALYFCASSVEGTGHTGELFFGEGSRLTVL.

This clone was recorded only once. The same CDR3 is also encoded by other DNA sequences in this sample. This chain uses TRBV9 with TRBJ1-2; D may be TRBD1 (5 bases). Germline lookup yields CDR1 SGDLS and CDR2 YYNGEE. The CDR3 has 14 residues. Trimming took off 0 bases at V and 5 bases at J, with 11 bases between the two ends. CDR3 in DNA: TGTGCCAGCAGCGTAGGGCGGGGGGATTATGGCTACACCTTC. This sequence encodes CASSVGRGDYGYTF.

The chain employs TRBV5-4 and TRBJ2-5; TRBD2 might be the D (6 bases). In germline, CDR1 is SGHNT, CDR2 YYREEE (reference sequence). V was cut by 0 bases and J by 5 bases, with 11 bases left in between. CDR3 length: 14 amino acids. DNA of the CDR3: TGTGCCAGCAGCTTGGCCGGGACTGCGGAGACCCAGTACTTC. This translates into CASSLAGTAETQYF. The variable domain in full, with the rest retrieved from reference TRBV5-4 and TRBJ2-5, is ETGVTQSPTHLIKTRGQQVTLRCSSQSGHNTVSWYQQALGQGPQFIFQYYREEENGRGNFPPRFSGLQFPNYSSELNVNALELDDSALYLCASSLAGTAETQYFGPGTRLLVL.

In this sample, this clone turned up once. This chain uses TRBV7-9 with TRBJ1-2, with a possible D match to TRBD1 (6 bases). From germline, CDR1 is SEHNR and CDR2 FQNEAQ (reference sequence). Deletions cut 4 bases from V and 9 bases from J, with 9 bases between. The CDR3 contains 11 residues. CDR3 in amino acids: CASSSGHRYTF. CDR3 bases: TGTGCCAGCAGCTCGGGACATCGCTACACCTTC.

V usage is TRBV27 and J usage is TRBJ2-2, with a possible D match to TRBD2 (6 bases). This CDR3 has 14 residues. V was clipped by 6 bases and J by 6 bases, with 14 bases between them. Germline CDR1 MNHEY, CDR2 SMNVEV (reference sequence). CDR3 protein: CASRPQLASGELFF. As DNA, the CDR3 is TGTGCCAGCAGACCCCAACTAGCCTCCGGGGAGCTGTTTTTT.

The rearrangement links TRBV18 to TRBJ1-1; 7 nucleotides line up with TRBD1. V was clipped by 3 bases and J by 1 base; unmatched bases: 8. CDR3 size: 16 residues. Germline CDR1 KGHSH, CDR2 LQKENI. CDR3 protein: CASSPRTGSGNTEAFF. The CDR3 DNA follows: TGTGCCAGCTCACCCCGGACAGGTTCAGGGAACACTGAAGCTTTCTTT.

The rearrangement uses TRBV21-1 and TRBJ1-2; TRBD1, the table's D call, was not compared with the DNA. TRBV21-1 counts as a pseudogene. The CDR3 length is 15 residues. This chain's CDR3 is CASSSQGQWNYGYTF. CDR3 nucleotides: TGTGCCAGCAGCTCCCAGGGACAGTGGAACTATGGCTACACCTTC.

This chain links TRBV9 with TRBJ1-2; 7 nucleotides line up with TRBD1. The germline CDR1 and CDR2 sequences are SGDLS and YYNGEE. This CDR3 has 14 amino acids. Trimming took 3 bases from V and 2 from J; bases not matched to a gene: 4. The DNA for the CDR3 is TGTGCCAGCAGCGAGGGGACAGCAAACTATGGCTACACCTTC. Amino acids: CASSEGTANYGYTF.